The present entry profiles one T cell receptor beta chain with its context. This entry comes from a study of blood T cell repertoires in COVID-19. Method: immunoSEQ multiplex PCR; TCRdb's copy keeps in-frame clones and lacks some. The table records 140,000 to 150,000 clones, 85% to 90% of them present only once. The CDR3 sequence is 13 residues long. The germline CDR1 and CDR2 sequences are LNHDA and SQIVND (reference sequence). Trimming removed 3 bases from V and 5 bases from J, with 10 bases in between. Sequencing used peripheral blood. The J gene is TRBJ1-1, the V gene TRBV19; D not resolved. The clonotype comes from a human donor in a cohort sampled during active COVID-19. The CDR3 coding sequence is TGTGCCAGTAGTATGCCCAGGAGGACTGAAGCTTTCTTT. This gives the protein CASSMPRRTEAFF.